Listed below are T cell receptor beta chains from one sample, sequenced in a study of regulatory T cells in long-lasting Graves disease. TCRdb fed the multiplex PCR reads into MiXCR, producing one record per CDR3 protein. This table has 400,000 to 450,000 distinct CDR3 sequences, about 20% appearing once. Material: peripheral blood mononuclear cells (PBMCs), obtained when the disease was refractory, from a patient treated with antithyroid drugs. The receptors here all came from a female donor with Graves disease. CDR3s include the opening cysteine and the closing phenylalanine or tryptophan. D genes are given only for firm matches. Some rows mark clone size as missing; the rest say once, few, many or name a class of expanded clone.

TRBV10-3	few	NA	TRBJ2-7	CAISESVRGVDEQYF	TGTGCCATCAGTGAGTCGGTCAGGGGGGTCGACGAGCAGTACTTC
TRBV3-1	NA	NA	TRBJ1-3	CASSSDSPGNTIYF	TGTGCCAGCAGCAGCGACAGTCCTGGAAACACCATATATTTT
TRBV7-2	many	NA	TRBJ1-2	CASSLENYNYGYTF	TGTGCCAGCAGCTTAGAGAATTATAACTATGGCTACACCTTC
TRBV7-9	many	TRBD1	TRBJ1-1	CASSKRDRGGIRRTEAFF	TGTGCCAGCAGCAAACGGGACAGGGGAGGGATTCGACGCACTGAAGCTTTCTTT
TRBV25-1	NA	TRBD1	TRBJ2-5	CASRETGYGETQYF	TGTGCCAGCAGAGAGACAGGGTACGGCGAGACCCAGTACTTC
TRBV27	NA	NA	TRBJ1-5	CASSSATSYSNQPQHF	TGTGCCAGCAGTTCGGCGACATCGTATAGCAATCAGCCCCAGCATTTT
TRBV4-2	many	NA	TRBJ1-2	CASSQVRALGYGYTF	TGTGCCAGCAGCCAAGTTCGAGCACTAGGCTATGGCTACACCTTC
TRBV12-3/TRBV12-4	many	TRBD1	TRBJ2-7	CASSRRGQGVGEQYF	TGTGCCAGTTCCCGTCGGGGACAGGGGGTCGGCGAGCAGTACTTC
TRBV15	NA	TRBD1	TRBJ1-5	CATSRTGLNQPQHF	TGTGCCACCAGCCGGACAGGGCTAAATCAGCCCCAGCATTTT
TRBV6-4	many	TRBD1	TRBJ1-1	CASSVTQGDTEAFF	TGTGCCAGCAGTGTGACACAGGGGGACACTGAAGCTTTCTTT
TRBV19	few	NA	TRBJ1-2	CASSIQGRWYGYTF	TGTGCCAGTAGTATACAGGGGCGCTGGTATGGCTACACCTTC
TRBV29-1	NA	TRBD1	TRBJ2-7	CSAPGQGAEQYF	TGCAGTGCTCCGGGACAGGGTGCCGAGCAGTACTTC
TRBV7-8	NA	NA	TRBJ1-2	CASSLARTPGGGYTF	TGTGCCAGCAGCTTAGCGCGAACTCCGGGGGGTGGCTACACCTTC
TRBV2	few	TRBD1	TRBJ1-3	CASSYRGSGNTIYF	TGTGCCAGCAGCTACAGGGGCTCTGGAAACACCATATATTTT
TRBV5-1	few	NA	TRBJ1-5	CASSLDGSEQPQHF	TGCGCCAGCAGCTTGGATGGATCGGAACAGCCCCAGCATTTT
TRBV7-3	NA	NA	TRBJ2-7	CASRGGETWPGEQYF	TGTGCCAGCAGGGGGGGCGAAACTTGGCCGGGGGAGCAGTACTTC
TRBV6-5	few	NA	TRBJ1-5	CASSYSENQPQHF	TGTGCCAGCAGTTACTCGGAGAATCAGCCCCAGCATTTT
TRBV29-1	many	NA	TRBJ2-5	CSVAGDLETQYF	TGCAGCGTTGCAGGGGATCTGGAGACCCAGTACTTC
TRBV4-2	few	NA	TRBJ2-2	CASSLSQVGTSNTGELFF	TGTGCCAGCAGCCTGAGTCAAGTAGGGACTTCGAACACCGGGGAGCTGTTTTTT
TRBV5-1	NA	TRBD1	TRBJ2-7	CASSYRDSLSSYEQYF	TGCGCCAGCAGCTACCGGGACAGTCTTAGCTCCTACGAGCAGTACTTC
TRBV19	many	TRBD1	TRBJ1-5	CASSIRDSLSMGNQPQHF	TGTGCCAGTAGCATCCGGGACAGCTTATCCATGGGCAATCAGCCCCAGCATTTT
TRBV27	NA	TRBD2	TRBJ2-7	CASSLFPSGSLKSYEQYF	TGTGCCAGCAGTTTATTTCCTAGCGGGAGTTTAAAGTCCTACGAGCAGTACTTC
TRBV28	many	NA	TRBJ2-7	CASSPGQGTSSYEQYF	TGTGCCAGCAGCCCCGGGCAGGGGACGTCCTCCTACGAGCAGTACTTC
TRBV7-3	NA	TRBD2	TRBJ2-2	CASSITSGSGELFF	TGTGCCAGCAGTATAACTAGCGGGTCCGGGGAGCTGTTTTTT
TRBV20-1	many	TRBD1	TRBJ2-7	CSGAGQDSYEQYF	TGCAGTGGCGCGGGACAGGACTCCTACGAGCAGTACTTC
TRBV27	few	TRBD1	TRBJ2-7	CASSPRGPLGDEQYF	TGTGCCAGCAGTCCGAGGGGGCCCCTAGGGGACGAGCAGTACTTC
TRBV29-1	NA	NA	TRBJ1-5	CSVGTVLNQPQHF	TGCAGCGTTGGGACAGTACTCAATCAGCCCCAGCATTTT
TRBV7-2	NA	NA	TRBJ1-1	CASSARTQGQNTEAFF	TGTGCCAGCAGCGCCCGGACTCAGGGCCAGAACACTGAAGCTTTCTTT
TRBV7-2	many	NA	TRBJ1-2	CASSLGRDGYTF	TGTGCCAGCAGCTTAGGCAGGGATGGCTACACCTTC
TRBV28	NA	NA	TRBJ1-2	CASNSRPLQYGYTF	TGTGCCAGCAACTCGAGACCCCTTCAATACGGCTACACCTTC
TRBV28	many	NA	TRBJ2-7	CASSAPQAGRGGEQYF	TGTGCCAGCAGTGCCCCCCAAGCGGGTAGAGGGGGCGAGCAGTACTTC
TRBV12-3/TRBV12-4	few	TRBD1	TRBJ1-1	CASSPGQVHTEAFF	TGTGCCAGCAGTCCCGGACAGGTGCACACTGAAGCTTTCTTT
TRBV20-1	few	TRBD1	TRBJ1-5	CSAKGTGLINQPQHF	TGCAGTGCTAAAGGGACAGGCCTAATCAATCAGCCCCAGCATTTT
TRBV7-3	few	NA	TRBJ2-2	CASSLTPYAGELFF	TGTGCCAGCAGCTTAACCCCCTATGCCGGGGAGCTGTTTTTT
TRBV2	NA	TRBD1	TRBJ2-7	CATQGQGLSGEQYF	TGTGCCACCCAGGGACAGGGCCTTTCAGGCGAGCAGTACTTC
TRBV4-3	few	NA	TRBJ2-5	CASSPGLVVQETQYF	TGCGCCAGCAGCCCAGGATTGGTGGTACAAGAGACCCAGTACTTC
TRBV3-1	few	NA	TRBJ2-1	CASSSSGPNEQFF	TGTGCCAGCAGCTCCTCGGGACCCAATGAGCAGTTCTTC
TRBV30	NA	TRBD1	TRBJ2-2	CAWTTGVGTGELFF	TGTGCCTGGACCACAGGGGTCGGCACCGGGGAGCTGTTTTTT
TRBV6-2/TRBV6-3	many	NA	TRBJ1-1	CASSYLLGSMNTEAFF	TGTGCCAGCAGTTACCTCTTAGGCAGTATGAACACTGAAGCTTTCTTT
TRBV2	NA	TRBD2	TRBJ2-2	CASSGTSGRSGELFF	TGTGCCAGCAGTGGGACTAGCGGTCGTTCCGGGGAGCTGTTTTTT
TRBV28	many	NA	TRBJ1-5	CASSSLQGGLNQPQHF	TGTGCCAGCAGCTCATTACAGGGAGGTCTCAATCAGCCCCAGCATTTT
TRBV19	NA	NA	TRBJ1-1	CASYLQGGIEAFF	TGTGCCAGTTATCTTCAGGGTGGAATTGAAGCTTTCTTT
TRBV7-3	few	NA	TRBJ2-1	CASSSGLEQFF	TGTGCCAGCAGCTCCGGACTAGAGCAGTTCTTC
TRBV20-1	few	TRBD1	TRBJ1-1	CSARPSRQGGTEAFF	TGCAGTGCTAGACCTAGTCGACAGGGAGGTACTGAGGCTTTCTTT
TRBV9	NA	NA	TRBJ1-6	CASSAPPGADNSPLHF	TGTGCCAGCAGCGCCCCCCCGGGGGCAGATAATTCACCCCTCCACTTT
TRBV12-3/TRBV12-4	many	NA	TRBJ1-2	CASSLGNVGGSGYTF	TGTGCCAGCAGCTTGGGGAACGTTGGGGGGTCTGGCTACACCTTC
TRBV6-2/TRBV6-3	NA	NA	TRBJ1-1	CASSSNYQGNTEAFF	TGTGCCAGCAGCTCAAATTACCAGGGGAACACTGAAGCTTTCTTT
TRBV28	many	NA	TRBJ2-4	CASSSLEGGKNIQYF	TGTGCCAGCAGTTCGCTTGAGGGTGGCAAAAACATTCAGTACTTC
TRBV28	many	TRBD1	TRBJ2-7	CASSFSFDEFFSGQGISHAVYF	TGTGCCAGCAGTTTTTCATTCGACGAGTTCTTTTCGGGACAGGGGATCTCTCACGCGGTGTACTTC
TRBV5-4	once	TRBD1	TRBJ2-7	CASSSGQGALDEQYF	TGTGCCAGCAGCTCTGGACAGGGGGCGTTGGACGAGCAGTACTTC
TRBV27	few	TRBD1	TRBJ1-2	CASNSGQGARGYTF	TGTGCCAGCAACTCCGGACAGGGGGCAAGGGGCTACACCTTC
TRBV12-3/TRBV12-4	many	TRBD1	TRBJ1-1	CASSLPIYRGLTNTEAFF	TGTGCCAGCAGTTTACCGATATACAGGGGACTTACGAACACTGAAGCTTTCTTT
TRBV7-9	once	NA	TRBJ1-1	CASSFSRQKNTEAFF	TGTGCCAGCAGCTTCAGTCGGCAGAAGAACACTGAAGCTTTCTTT
TRBV6-2/TRBV6-3	many	NA	TRBJ2-5	CASSYVRTLETQYF	TGTGCCAGCAGTTACGTCCGGACCCTAGAGACCCAGTACTTC
TRBV7-9	many	TRBD1	TRBJ1-5	CASSLMTGGNQPQHF	TGTGCCAGCAGCTTAATGACAGGGGGGAATCAGCCCCAGCATTTT
TRBV2	many	NA	TRBJ2-6	CASSGVGDSGANVLTF	TGTGCCAGCAGTGGAGTCGGGGACTCTGGGGCCAACGTCCTGACTTTC
TRBV6-1	NA	NA	TRBJ2-7	CASRSGGGLYEQYF	TGTGCCAGCAGGTCGGGTGGCGGATTATACGAGCAGTACTTC
TRBV12-3/TRBV12-4	many	TRBD1	TRBJ2-7	CASSSVTGTGDYEQYF	TGTGCCAGCAGTTCGGTTACCGGGACAGGGGACTACGAGCAGTACTTC